Listed here are 13 T cell receptor beta chains from one sample, sequenced in a study of blood T cell repertoires in COVID-19. TCRdb keeps only in-frame clones here, not all; method: immunoSEQ multiplex PCR. The table records approximately 250,000 clones, approximately 91% of them present only once. Sequenced: peripheral blood. The receptors derive from a man under 40 with COVID-19, enrolled during active disease.

The rearrangement links TRBV19 to TRBJ1-2; 9 positions match TRBD1. The germline V gene encodes CDR1 LNHDA and CDR2 SQIVND (reference sequence). The CDR3 contains 15 residues. J was trimmed by 4 bases and V by 5 bases; bases with no gene match: 8. Here the CDR3 reads CASSVDRGFFYGYTF. The CDR3 DNA sequence: TGTGCCAGTAGTGTGGACAGGGGTTTCTTCTATGGCTACACCTTC.

This rearrangement joins TRBV14 to TRBJ2-5, with TRBD2 matching 10 bases. V lost 2 bases and J lost 6; bases outside the gene matches: 9. Germline V gene data show CDR1 as SGHDN and CDR2 as FVKESK. The CDR3 is made up of 16 amino acids. CDR3 loop: CASSQTSGVTEKTQYF. In nucleotides, the CDR3 is TGTGCCAGCAGCCAAACTAGCGGGGTTACGGAAAAGACCCAGTACTTC.

V is TRBV6-6 and J is TRBJ1-2, with TRBD1 matching over 8 bases. Losses at the gene ends were 6 bases for V and 4 bases for J; bases not matched to a gene: 7. From germline, CDR1 is MNHNY and CDR2 SVGAGI (reference sequence). CDR3 length: 14 residues. CDR3 sequence: CASRAGQGSYGYTF. CDR3 coding DNA: TGTGCCAGCAGGGCCGGACAGGGCAGCTATGGCTACACCTTC.

V and J are TRBV7-9 and TRBJ1-3; possible D gene TRBD1, 6 bases. The V end lost 4 bases, the J end lost 0 bases, and 13 bases lay between the germline ends. CDR3 size: 16 residues. Germline V CDR1 and CDR2: SEHNR, FQNEAQ (reference sequence). CDR3 coding DNA: TGTGCCAGCAGCTCAGTCACAGGGATCTCTGGAAACACCATATATTTT. Protein: CASSSVTGISGNTIYF.

The chain is built from TRBV9 and TRBJ1-3, with D unresolved. Per the germline V gene, CDR1 is SGDLS and CDR2 is YYNGEE. The CDR3 covers 16 residues. Between the trimmed V and J ends, which lost 0 bases and 0 bases, there was a span of 10 bases. This CDR3 reads CASSVVGDPSGNTIYF. In nucleotides, the CDR3 is TGTGCCAGCAGCGTAGTGGGCGACCCCTCTGGAAACACCATATATTTT.

This clone was seen a few times. The chain is built from TRBV10-3 and TRBJ2-2; TRBD2 is a possible D gene (6 bases). Germline-derived CDR1 and CDR2 are ENHRY and SYGVKD. Trimming took 4 bases from V and 0 from J, leaving 12 bases between them. This CDR3 comprises 16 residues. The CDR3 here is CAISGRTTTNTGELFF. CDR3 bases: TGTGCCATCAGTGGCCGGACTACTACGAACACCGGGGAGCTGTTTTTT.

The rearrangement joins TRBV6-1 to TRBJ1-5; possible D gene TRBD1, 6 bases. The germline gives CDR1 MNHNS, CDR2 SASEGT. This CDR3 contains 15 residues. V was clipped by 3 bases and J by 2 bases, with 11 bases between them. The CDR3 region has the DNA TGTGCCAGCAGTGATCGGACAGCCGGCAATCAGCCCCAGCATTTT. As protein: CASSDRTAGNQPQHF.

V gene TRBV2 combines with J gene TRBJ2-3, with a weak D call TRBD2 (5 bases). Germline loops: CDR1 SNHLY, CDR2 FYNNEI. The V gene lost 4 bases and the J gene lost 5 bases, with 13 bases spanning the gap. There are 14 residues in the CDR3. CDR3 in DNA: TGTGCCAGCAGTGGAACGGGGAATCTAGATACGCAGTATTTT. Translated, it gives CASSGTGNLDTQYF.

The chain carries TRBV11-2 and TRBJ2-7; D perhaps matches TRBD1 (5 bases). This CDR3 is built from 15 residues. V was trimmed by 1 base and J by 0 bases, leaving 10 bases between them. The germline V gene has CDR1 SGHAT and CDR2 FQNNGV. CDR3 DNA: TGTGCCAGCAGCTTAGGTCCGGACACCTCCTACGAGCAGTACTTC. Translation: CASSLGPDTSYEQYF.

This clone appeared a single time. The J gene is TRBJ2-7, the V gene TRBV25-1, with D maybe TRBD1 (5 bases). The CDR3 loop spans 14 amino acids. Trimming pared 2 bases from V and 4 bases from J, leaving 12 bases between. CDR1 is MGHDK and CDR2 is SYGVNS in the germline V gene. The CDR3: CASSETRREYEQYF. DNA for the CDR3: TGTGCCAGCAGTGAAACTCGCAGGGAATACGAGCAGTACTTC.

The chain joins TRBV4-1 to TRBJ2-2; D might be TRBD1 (5 bases). CDR3 length equals 15 residues. CDR1 and CDR2 from the germline V gene are MGHRA and YSYEKL. V lost 0 bases, J lost 5 bases, and 10 bases lay in between. The CDR3 region is CASSQDQGRTGELFF. The CDR3 DNA follows: TGCGCCAGCAGCCAAGATCAGGGTAGAACCGGGGAGCTGTTTTTT.

The chain has TRBV6-5 and TRBJ2-3; unclear D gene. The germline CDR1 and CDR2 sequences are MNHEY and SVGAGI. Trimming left V 8 bases short and J 4 bases short, with 13 bases between. CDR3 length: 13 residues. The CDR3 loop reads CASGSRRADTQYF. The DNA of the CDR3 is TGTGCCAGCGGGTCACGTCGGGCAGATACGCAGTATTTT.

There are a few counts of this clone. The chain joins TRBV5-1 to TRBJ1-3; tentative D call: TRBD1 (6 bases). CDR3 length equals 16 residues. CDR1 SGHRS and CDR2 YFSETQ come from the germline V gene. Trimming pared 4 bases from V and 2 bases from J, leaving 16 bases between. CDR3 sequence (DNA): TGCGCCAGCAGCCCAGGACAGTGGAGGACTGGAAACACCATATATTTT. Translation gives CASSPGQWRTGNTIYF.